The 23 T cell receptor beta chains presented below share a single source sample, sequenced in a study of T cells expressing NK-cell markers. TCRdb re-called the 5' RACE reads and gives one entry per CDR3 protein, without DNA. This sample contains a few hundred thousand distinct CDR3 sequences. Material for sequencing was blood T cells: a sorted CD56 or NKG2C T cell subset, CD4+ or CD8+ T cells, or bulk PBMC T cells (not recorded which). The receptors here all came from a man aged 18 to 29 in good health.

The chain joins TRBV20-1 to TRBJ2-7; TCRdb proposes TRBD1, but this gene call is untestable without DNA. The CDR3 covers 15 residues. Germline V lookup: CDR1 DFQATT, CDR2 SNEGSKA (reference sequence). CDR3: CSAANGQVPSYEQYF.

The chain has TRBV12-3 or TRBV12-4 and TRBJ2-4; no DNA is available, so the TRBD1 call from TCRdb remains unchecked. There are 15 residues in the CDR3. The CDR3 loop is CASSSQGMGKNIQYF.

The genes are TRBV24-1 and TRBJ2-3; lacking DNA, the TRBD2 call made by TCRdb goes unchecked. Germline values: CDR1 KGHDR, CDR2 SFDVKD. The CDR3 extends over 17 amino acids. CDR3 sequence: CATSDQPTSGTTDTQYF.

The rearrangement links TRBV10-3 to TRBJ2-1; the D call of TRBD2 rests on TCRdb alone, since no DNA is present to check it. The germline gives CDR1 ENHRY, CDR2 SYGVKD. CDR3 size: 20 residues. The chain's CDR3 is CAIRPGRLAGGPEVRNEQFF.

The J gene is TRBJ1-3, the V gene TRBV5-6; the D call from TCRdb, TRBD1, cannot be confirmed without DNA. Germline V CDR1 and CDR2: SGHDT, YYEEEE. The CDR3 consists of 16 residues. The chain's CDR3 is CASSYTGGDRGNTIYF.

The CDR3 sequence is CASNDRGPGSREQYF. The chain recombines TRBV6-2 or TRBV6-3 with TRBJ2-7; checking the TCRdb D call of TRBD1 is not possible without DNA. This CDR3 comprises 15 residues. Germline CDR1 is MNHEY and CDR2 is SVGEGT.

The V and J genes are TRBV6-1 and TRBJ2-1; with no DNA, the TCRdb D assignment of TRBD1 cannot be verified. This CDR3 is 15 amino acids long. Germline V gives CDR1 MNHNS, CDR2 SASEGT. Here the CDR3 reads CASSPGPQRVGEQFF.

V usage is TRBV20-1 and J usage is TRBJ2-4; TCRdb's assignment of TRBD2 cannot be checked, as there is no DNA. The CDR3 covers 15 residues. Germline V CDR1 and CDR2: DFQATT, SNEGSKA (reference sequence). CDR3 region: CSARAGGLAKNIQYF.

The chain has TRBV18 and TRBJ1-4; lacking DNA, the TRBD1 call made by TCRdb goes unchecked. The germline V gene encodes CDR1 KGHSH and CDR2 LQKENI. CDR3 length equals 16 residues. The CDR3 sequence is CASSPVMLGAGEKLFF.

The CDR3 loop reads CASSNRQANSPLHF. V is TRBV12-3 or TRBV12-4 and J is TRBJ1-6; the D call of TRBD1 rests on TCRdb alone, since no DNA is present to check it. This CDR3 is 14 amino acids long.

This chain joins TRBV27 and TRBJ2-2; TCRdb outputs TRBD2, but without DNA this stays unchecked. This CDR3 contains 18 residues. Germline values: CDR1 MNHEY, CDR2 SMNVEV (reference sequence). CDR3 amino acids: CASSLGSSGRAHTGELFF.

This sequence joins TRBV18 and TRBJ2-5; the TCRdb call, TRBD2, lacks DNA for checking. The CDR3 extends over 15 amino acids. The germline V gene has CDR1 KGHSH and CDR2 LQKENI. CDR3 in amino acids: CASSPLSGPQETQYF.

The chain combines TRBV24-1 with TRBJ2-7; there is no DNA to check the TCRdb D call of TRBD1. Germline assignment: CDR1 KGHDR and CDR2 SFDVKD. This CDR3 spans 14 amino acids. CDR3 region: CATSEGARRREQYF.

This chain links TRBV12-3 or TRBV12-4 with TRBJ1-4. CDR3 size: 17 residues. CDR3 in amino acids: CASSPSSYSATNEKLFF.

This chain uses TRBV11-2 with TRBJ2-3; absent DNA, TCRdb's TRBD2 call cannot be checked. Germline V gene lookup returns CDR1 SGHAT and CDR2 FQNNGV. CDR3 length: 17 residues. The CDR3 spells CASSSRTSGRGTDTQYF.

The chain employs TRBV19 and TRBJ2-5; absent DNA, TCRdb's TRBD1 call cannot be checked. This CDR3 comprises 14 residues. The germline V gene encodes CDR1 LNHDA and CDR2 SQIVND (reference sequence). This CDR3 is CASSINGGPETQYF.

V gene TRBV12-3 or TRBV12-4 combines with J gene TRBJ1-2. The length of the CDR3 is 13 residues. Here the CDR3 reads CASSLTMDYGYTF.

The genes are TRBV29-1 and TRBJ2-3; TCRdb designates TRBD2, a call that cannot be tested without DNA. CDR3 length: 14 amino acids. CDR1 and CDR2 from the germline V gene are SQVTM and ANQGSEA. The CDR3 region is CSVVWLALSDTQYF.

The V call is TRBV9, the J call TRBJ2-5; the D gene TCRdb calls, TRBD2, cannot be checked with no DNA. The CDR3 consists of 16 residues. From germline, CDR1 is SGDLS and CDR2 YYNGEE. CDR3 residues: CASSVGLAGLQETQYF.

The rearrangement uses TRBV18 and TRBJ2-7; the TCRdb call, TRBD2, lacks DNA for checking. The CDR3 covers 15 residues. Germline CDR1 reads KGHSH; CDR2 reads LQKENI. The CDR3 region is CASSHGRDRSYEQYF.

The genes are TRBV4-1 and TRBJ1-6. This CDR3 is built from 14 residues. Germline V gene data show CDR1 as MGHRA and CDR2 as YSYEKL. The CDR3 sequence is CASSQERQVATLHF.

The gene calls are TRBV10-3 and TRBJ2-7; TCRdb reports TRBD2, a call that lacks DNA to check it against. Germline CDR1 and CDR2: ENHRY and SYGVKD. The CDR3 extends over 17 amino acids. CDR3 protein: CATPRGTSGRNTYEQYF.

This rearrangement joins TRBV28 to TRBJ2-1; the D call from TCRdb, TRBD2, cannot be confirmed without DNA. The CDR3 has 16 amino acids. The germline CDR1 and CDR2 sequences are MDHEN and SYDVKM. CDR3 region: CASSESGRPLGNEQFF.